The 28 T cell receptor beta chains in this list originate from one sample, sequenced in a study of T cells in Graves' hyperthyroidism and ophthalmopathy. The source material, RNA transcripts, was used to amplify TCR beta CDR3 regions. First-round RT-PCR targeting the TCR CDR3 was performed with the HTBI primer set. One entry per CDR3 protein, called by TCRdb with MiXCR from the multiplex PCR reads. Of around 600,000 distinct CDR3 sequences listed, roughly 46% are singletons. Sequences were obtained from peripheral blood or thyroid tissue (not recorded which). These receptors came from an adult man with Graves' disease, either hyperthyroidism or ophthalmopathy (not recorded which).

This clonotype was seen many times. The rearrangement joins TRBV7-2 to TRBJ1-6; D is unclear. CDR3 length: 12 amino acids. With 8 bases removed from V and 5 bases from J, the gap between germline ends came to 7 bases. CDR1 and CDR2 (germline): SGHTA, FQGNSA. The CDR3 loop reads CASATNNSPLHF. Here the CDR3 DNA reads TGTGCCAGCGCCACCAATAATTCACCCCTCCACTTT.

The genes are TRBV2 and TRBJ2-5, with 11 bases identical to TRBD1. The length of the CDR3 is 15 residues. Trimming took 6 bases from V and 3 from J; bases not matched to a gene: 6. Germline CDR1 is SNHLY and CDR2 is FYNNEI. The CDR3 region has the DNA TGTGCCAGCAGGGGGGACAGGGGGAGGAAAGAGACCCAGTACTTC. This encodes CASRGDRGRKETQYF.

The chain has TRBV6-5 and TRBJ1-2; 10 nucleotides agree with TRBD1. This CDR3 is built from 13 residues. The J segment lost 7 bases and the V segment lost 6 bases, leaving 5 bases of the junction unmatched. The V gene's germline CDR1 is MNHEY and CDR2 SVGAGI. The CDR3 sequence is CASRPDRGLGYTF. The CDR3 nucleotides are TGTGCCAGCAGACCCGACAGGGGGCTTGGCTACACCTTC.

The chain uses TRBV20-1 and TRBJ2-7; either TRBD1 or TRBD2 may supply D (5 bases each). V shed 3 bases and J shed 2 bases, with 8 bases lying between them. The germline V gene encodes CDR1 DFQATT and CDR2 SNEGSKA (reference sequence). CDR3 size: 12 residues. DNA for the CDR3: TGCAGTGCTAGGGTGGGGGCCTACGAGCAGTACTTC. It translates to CSARVGAYEQYF.

This clonotype was seen a single time. V and J are TRBV7-1 and TRBJ2-7, with D perhaps matching TRBD1 (6 bases). TRBV7-1 is an ORF, with its function uncertain. This CDR3 comprises 15 residues. V was shortened by 3 bases and J by 2 bases, with 14 bases between the two germline ends. CDR3 nucleotide sequence: TGTGCCAGCAGCTCGAAGACAGGCCTCCCCTACGAGCAGTACTTC. The encoded protein is CASSSKTGLPYEQYF.

This clonotype has just a few counts. The J gene is TRBJ2-7, the V gene TRBV9; D may be TRBD2 (6 bases). Per germline, CDR1 SGDLS and CDR2 YYNGEE. The CDR3 extends over 16 amino acids. V dropped 3 bases and J dropped 2 bases, with 18 bases sitting between them. In DNA, the CDR3 is TGTGCCAGCAGCGAGGCTAGCGAAAGCAGTACCTACGAGCAGTACTTC. This codes for CASSEASESSTYEQYF.

This clonotype occurred a few times. The chain is built from TRBV7-2 and TRBJ1-4; TRBD1 aligns across 9 bases. CDR3 length: 14 residues. CDR1 SGHTA and CDR2 FQGNSA come from the germline V gene. Trimming removed 8 bases from V and 8 bases from J; junction bases left unmatched: 9. For the CDR3, the DNA is TGTGCCAGCGGTCAGCCGGGACAGGGCGAAAAACTGTTTTTT. Its translation is CASGQPGQGEKLFF.

The genes are TRBV15 and TRBJ1-2; D remains unclear. Germline CDR1 and CDR2: LNHNV and YYDKDF (reference sequence). Between the trimmed V and J ends, which lost 5 bases and 8 bases, there was a span of 9 bases. This CDR3 region has 11 residues. Here the CDR3 reads CATSYHGGYTF. DNA for the CDR3: TGTGCCACCAGCTACCATGGCGGCTACACCTTC.

With respect to this clonotype: This may arise from a read error, as a much more abundant clone is one base away. The rearrangement links TRBV29-1 to TRBJ2-7; tentatively, D is TRBD1 or TRBD2 (6 bases each). Per the germline V gene, CDR1 is SQVTM and CDR2 is ANQGSEA. This CDR3 has 13 amino acids. Trimming pared 4 bases from V and 12 bases from J, leaving 22 bases between. This chain's CDR3 is CSVGDSRGVQRYF. The DNA for the CDR3 is TGCAGCGTTGGAGATAGTAGGGGGGTCCAGCGGTACTTC.

Notes on this clonotype: The junction departs from germline at one end; a sequencing error may be responsible. The chain couples TRBV20-1 to TRBJ1-1, with D unclear. Germline CDR1 DFQATT, CDR2 SNEGSKA (reference sequence). There are 13 residues in the CDR3. The chain's CDR3 is CSAMNLRNAEAFF. The CDR3 DNA is TGCAGTGCTATGAACCTGAGGAACGCTGAAGCTTTCTTT.

This chain uses TRBV10-2 with TRBJ1-1; D is possibly TRBD1 (5 bases). This CDR3 is built from 15 residues. V was pared by 0 bases and J by 1 base, with 9 bases between. The germline V gene has CDR1 WSHSY and CDR2 SAAADI. This chain's CDR3 is CASSESGGENTEAFF. DNA for the CDR3: TGCGCCAGCAGTGAGTCGGGGGGAGAGAACACTGAAGCTTTCTTT.

In the case of this clonotype: One end of the junction fails to match germline, which may point to a read error. CDR3 residues: CAIGRDFSF. CDR3 in DNA: TGTGCCATCGGACGGGATTTTTCCTTC. The chain is built from TRBV10-3 and TRBJ2-7, with D possibly being TRBD2 (5 bases). The CDR3 is 9 residues long. Germline V gives CDR1 ENHRY, CDR2 SYGVKD.

This rearrangement joins TRBV7-9 to TRBJ1-1, with TRBD1 matching 8 bases. Germline CDR1 reads SEHNR; CDR2 reads FQNEAQ (reference sequence). The CDR3 length is 16 residues. V dropped 4 bases and J dropped 1; count of bases not matched to a gene: 8. The CDR3 DNA is TGTGCCAGCAGCTCATTCGACAGGGGACGGAACACTGAAGCTTTCTTT. As protein: CASSSFDRGRNTEAFF.

This clonotype was picked up many times. V gene TRBV7-9 combines with J gene TRBJ1-4; weak D call: TRBD1 (6 bases). CDR1 and CDR2 from the germline V gene are SEHNR and FQNEAQ (reference sequence). The CDR3 extends over 14 amino acids. Deletions cut 6 bases from V and 7 bases from J, with 15 bases between. CDR3 sequence (DNA): TGTGCCAGCAGTAGCGGCACAGGGAGTGAAAAACTGTTTTTT. Translated, it gives CASSSGTGSEKLFF. The full variable domain, completed using reference TRBV7-9 and TRBJ1-4, is DTGVSQNPRHKITKRGQNVTFRCDPISEHNRLYWYRQTLGQGPEFLTYFQNEAQLEKSRLLSDRFSAERPKGSFSTLEIQRTEQGDSAMYLCASSSGTGSEKLFFGSGTQLSVL.

Concerning this clonotype itself: Relative to the germline gene, one junction end is altered; a read error may explain this. The chain carries TRBV9 and TRBJ1-2; D is uncertain. CDR3 length: 15 amino acids. Germline assignment: CDR1 SGDLS and CDR2 YYNGEE. The CDR3 sequence is CASSVNGSPNCGYTF. Written as DNA, the CDR3 is TGTGCCAGCAGCGTAAACGGTTCTCCAAACTGTGGCTACACCTTC. The entire variable domain, with the rest obtained from reference TRBV9 and TRBJ1-2, is as follows: DSGVTQTPKHLITATGQRVTLRCSPRSGDLSVYWYQQSLDQGLQFLIQYYNGEERAKGNILERFSAQQFPDLHSELNLSSLELGDSALYFCASSVNGSPNCGYTFGSGTRLTVV.

V is TRBV24-1 and J is TRBJ2-5; 9 nucleotides line up with TRBD1. After removal of 1 base from V and 6 bases from J, the junction contained 8 bases not matched to a gene. Germline loops: CDR1 KGHDR, CDR2 SFDVKD. This CDR3 is built from 16 residues. Here the CDR3 reads CATSDFPGTGLQTQYF. CDR3 DNA: TGTGCCACCAGTGATTTCCCCGGGACAGGGTTACAGACCCAGTACTTC.

V usage is TRBV29-1 and J usage is TRBJ2-7; TRBD2 is a possible D gene (6 bases). In germline, CDR1 is SQVTM, CDR2 ANQGSEA. The CDR3 is made up of 14 amino acids. Trimming took off 5 bases at V and 7 bases at J, with 21 bases between the two ends. The CDR3 region is CSVHLARAMGEQYF. CDR3 DNA sequence: TGCAGCGTTCACCTAGCGAGAGCCATGGGGGAGCAGTACTTC.

This clonotype appeared many times. The chain couples TRBV5-8 to TRBJ1-1; D unclear. The length of the CDR3 is 14 residues. Germline V CDR1 and CDR2: SGHTS, YDEGEE. V lost 7 bases and J 1 base, leaving 14 bases between the germline ends. CDR3 in amino acids: CASGSTETNTEAFF. The CDR3 DNA reads TGTGCCAGCGGAAGCACAGAGACGAACACTGAAGCTTTCTTT.

This clonotype was found many times. V is TRBV29-1 and J is TRBJ1-2; D is unclear. Germline assignment: CDR1 SQVTM and CDR2 ANQGSEA. This CDR3 contains 13 residues. V was clipped by 6 bases and J by 4 bases, with 15 bases between them. The DNA for the CDR3 is TGCAGCGTCAGGCTCGGACGGCGCTATGGCTACACCTTC. It yields the protein CSVRLGRRYGYTF.

The chain is built from TRBV12-3 or TRBV12-4 and TRBJ2-7; D is unclear. Trimming stripped 3 bases from V and 0 bases from J, with 12 bases between. The CDR3 has 15 amino acids. CDR3 protein: CASSFWGMSSYEQYF. The CDR3 bases are TGTGCCAGCAGTTTTTGGGGTATGAGCTCCTACGAGCAGTACTTC.

The V call is TRBV25-1, the J call TRBJ1-6; 8 nucleotides line up with TRBD1. Unmatched junction bases numbered 9, after V lost 6 bases and J lost 8 bases. Germline CDR1 is MGHDK and CDR2 is SYGVNS. CDR3 length: 15 residues. The CDR3 reads CASSLAGGIYSPLHF. The CDR3 DNA sequence: TGTGCCAGCAGCTTGGCAGGGGGCATTTATTCACCCCTCCACTTT. Looking up the rest from reference TRBV25-1 and TRBJ1-6 gives the full variable domain: EADIYQTPRYLVIGTGKKITLECSQTMGHDKMYWYQQDPGMELHLIHYSYGVNSTEKGDLSSESTVSRIRTEHFPLTLESARPSHTSQYLCASSLAGGIYSPLHFGNGTRLTVT.

This clonotype has at least ten counts. The V gene is TRBV15, the J gene TRBJ1-6; no clear D. CDR1 and CDR2 (germline): LNHNV, YYDKDF (reference sequence). Between the trimmed V and J ends, which lost 1 base and 6 bases, there was a span of 1 base. The CDR3 sequence is 12 residues long. The CDR3 here is CATSRANSPLHF. The CDR3 nucleotides are TGTGCCACCAGCAGAGCTAATTCACCCCTCCACTTT.

The chain links TRBV12-3 or TRBV12-4 to TRBJ2-7; 7 nucleotides align to TRBD1. The CDR3 totals 15 residues. The trim removed 6 bases at V and 2 bases at J, leaving 10 bases unmatched. The CDR3 is CASRLHNTGAYEQYF. DNA of the CDR3: TGTGCCAGCAGGCTACATAATACAGGGGCCTACGAGCAGTACTTC.

In regard to this clonotype: This may come from a read error, since a much larger clone is one base off. The chain recombines TRBV14 with TRBJ1-3; perhaps TRBD1 as D (5 bases). The CDR3 is 13 amino acids. Germline CDR1 reads SGHDN; CDR2 reads FVKESK. The V end was cut by 4 bases, the J end by 8 bases, with 12 bases between. The CDR3 here is CASSPGHGDTIYF. CDR3 coding DNA: TGTGCCAGCAGCCCTGGACACGGAGACACCATATATTTT. Drawing the rest from reference TRBV14 and TRBJ1-3, the complete variable domain is EAGVTQFPSHSVIEKGQTVTLRCDPISGHDNLYWYRRVMGKEIKFLLHFVKESKQDESGMPNNRFLAERTGGTYSTLKVQPAELEDSGVYFCASSPGHGDTIYFGEGSWLTVV.

This clonotype was counted between two and nine times. The chain carries TRBV7-2 and TRBJ2-5; 8 nucleotides match TRBD1. V lost 2 bases, J lost 5 bases, and 10 bases stayed unmatched. In germline, CDR1 is SGHTA, CDR2 FQGNSA. CDR3 length: 16 residues. The CDR3 DNA follows: TGTGCCAGCAGCTTAAGTTCAAGACAGGGGTCCGAGACCCAGTACTTC. It codes for CASSLSSRQGSETQYF.

In its sample, this clonotype was seen many times. This chain joins TRBV29-1 and TRBJ2-7, with D unresolved. Germline V gene data show CDR1 as SQVTM and CDR2 as ANQGSEA. CDR3 length: 11 residues. The V end lost 0 bases, the J end lost 4 bases, and 4 bases lay between the germline ends. For the CDR3, the DNA is TGCAGCGTTGAAGAGGGTTACGAGCAGTACTTC. Translating it yields CSVEEGYEQYF.

This clonotype was counted at least ten times. The chain has TRBV7-8 and TRBJ1-6; D is uncertain. Deletions cut 3 bases from V and 10 bases from J, with 22 bases between. This CDR3 is built from 17 residues. The germline gives CDR1 SGHVS, CDR2 FQNEAQ. CDR3 coding DNA: TGTGCCAGCAGCTTGGCGCGGGTGCAGTCCGGCTTATCACCCCTCCACTTT. It specifies CASSLARVQSGLSPLHF.

This clonotype was observed a handful of times. This chain uses TRBV29-1 with TRBJ1-1; 7 nucleotides match TRBD1. The CDR3 length is 13 residues. V shed 5 bases, J shed 4 bases, and the junction held 7 bases outside the gene matches. CDR1 is SQVTM and CDR2 is ANQGSEA in the germline V gene. The CDR3 DNA reads TGCAGCGTTTCTAAGTCAGGGGGCACTGAAGCTTTCTTT. Its protein product is CSVSKSGGTEAFF.